Listed here are 29 T cell receptor beta chains from one sample, sequenced in a study of T-cell reconstitution after alpha-beta-depleted transplantation in children. This sample's TCRbeta library carried unique molecular identifier barcodes. TCRdb redid the calling of the PCR reads with MiXCR, one entry per CDR3 protein. The repertoire holds 240,000 or so distinct CDR3 sequences, with less than 9% as singletons. This specimen was PBMCs, mostly from graft donor cells, taken 180 days after TCRalphabeta/CD19-depleted stem cell transplant. All receptors derive from a male patient younger than 18 who had a stem cell transplant for acute lymphoblastic leukemia, so the T cells may come from the graft donor.

This clonotype appeared a few times. The chain has TRBV20-1 and TRBJ1-5; D not resolved. V was shortened by 0 bases and J by 2 bases, with 11 bases between the two germline ends. This CDR3 has 15 amino acids. Looked up from germline, CDR1 is DFQATT and CDR2 is SNEGSKA (reference sequence). CDR3 coding DNA: TGCAGTGCTAGAGATTCCGGGAGGGGCAATCAGCCCCAGCATTTT. It translates to CSARDSGRGNQPQHF.

This clonotype appeared many times. The V gene is TRBV10-3, the J gene TRBJ2-1, with D tentatively TRBD2 (6 bases). The V end lost 0 bases, the J end lost 6 bases, and 18 bases lay between the germline ends. The CDR3 runs 17 residues. Germline V gives CDR1 ENHRY, CDR2 SYGVKD. The CDR3 protein is CAISESRGGHGGNEQFF. The CDR3, as DNA: TGTGCCATCAGTGAGTCTCGGGGAGGCCATGGGGGCAATGAGCAGTTCTTC.

A note on this clonotype: The junction and the germline gene differ at one end; a read error may be behind it. The chain couples TRBV5-4 to TRBJ2-7, with 12 bases lining up with TRBD1. There are 22 residues in the CDR3. Germline CDR1 and CDR2: SGHNT and YYREEE (reference sequence). The CDR3 DNA reads TGTGCCAGCGGCTTGGGGCTGCCGGCCGCCCGGGACAGGGGGCTAGCCACCTACGAGCAGTACTTC. It is translated as CASGLGLPAARDRGLATYEQYF.

V gene TRBV7-2 combines with J gene TRBJ2-7; D unresolved. Germline V CDR1 and CDR2: SGHTA, FQGNSA. V was pared by 5 bases and J by 0 bases, with 11 bases between. The CDR3 has 14 residues. The CDR3 region has the DNA TGTGCCAGCAGCCCCACCTCCGACTCCTACGAGCAGTACTTC. It encodes CASSPTSDSYEQYF. Complete variable domain (other parts from reference TRBV7-2 and TRBJ2-7): GAGVSQSPSNKVTEKGKDVELRCDPISGHTALYWYRQSLGQGLEFLIYFQGNSAPDKSGLPSDRFSAERTGGSVSTLTIQRTQQEDSAVYLCASSPTSDSYEQYFGPGTRLTVT.

This clonotype was seen many times. The chain uses TRBV3-1 and TRBJ2-1, with 8 bases identical to TRBD2. CDR3 length equals 14 residues. Germline V CDR1 and CDR2: LGHDT, YNNKEL (reference sequence). Germline trimming cut 3 bases from V and 4 bases from J; bases unmatched to any gene: 2. In DNA, the CDR3 is TGTGCCAGCAGCCAGGCGGGAGGTTACAATGAGCAGTTCTTC. As protein: CASSQAGGYNEQFF.

This clonotype appeared many times. This chain uses TRBV20-1 with TRBJ1-2; perhaps TRBD1 as D (6 bases). V was trimmed by 0 bases and J by 6 bases, leaving 20 bases between them. CDR3 length: 16 residues. In germline, CDR1 is DFQATT, CDR2 SNEGSKA (reference sequence). This CDR3 reads CSARDVQGRWNNGYTF. CDR3 bases: TGCAGTGCTAGAGATGTCCAGGGGCGATGGAACAATGGCTACACCTTC.

The CDR3 protein is CSALPTSGTYDTQYF. The CDR3 DNA reads TGCAGTGCTCTTCCGACTAGCGGGACATACGATACGCAGTATTTT. The chain joins TRBV20-1 to TRBJ2-3; 11 nucleotides align to TRBD2. The germline V gene has CDR1 DFQATT and CDR2 SNEGSKA (reference sequence). CDR3 size: 15 residues. Trimming took 5 bases from V and 6 from J; bases not matched to a gene: 10.

This clonotype was counted at least ten times. The chain recombines TRBV15 with TRBJ1-1; no reliable D call. CDR1 LNHNV and CDR2 YYDKDF come from the germline V gene (reference sequence). CDR3 length: 15 residues. V was pared by 1 base and J by 0 bases, with 9 bases between. This CDR3 reads CATSRGSFMNTEAFF. CDR3 DNA: TGTGCCACCAGCAGAGGTTCCTTCATGAACACTGAAGCTTTCTTT.

This clonotype was detected many times. The chain employs TRBV3-1 and TRBJ2-1; 11 bases fit TRBD2. Germline V gives CDR1 LGHDT, CDR2 YNNKEL (reference sequence). The CDR3 spans 16 residues. Trimming took 5 bases from V and 5 from J; bases not matched to a gene: 8. Written as DNA, the CDR3 is TGTGCCAGCAGCTCTCAACTAGCGGGAGCCAACAATGAGCAGTTCTTC. Its translation: CASSSQLAGANNEQFF.

This clonotype was found many times. V is TRBV20-1 and J is TRBJ2-3, with D maybe TRBD2 (6 bases). The germline gives CDR1 DFQATT, CDR2 SNEGSKA (reference sequence). The CDR3 has 18 residues. V gave up 8 bases and J gave up 2 bases, with 29 bases separating them. The DNA of the CDR3 is TGCAGTTACGCCTTGCGGGTGCGGGGAGTTGGGCTCACAGATACGCAGTATTTT. This translates into CSYALRVRGVGLTDTQYF.

This clonotype appeared many times. One end of the junction varies from germline; a read error may be responsible. V usage is TRBV12-3 or TRBV12-4 and J usage is TRBJ2-7; D unclear. CDR3 length: 13 residues. CDR3 sequence (DNA): TGCGCCAGCAGCTTGACCGGCTCCTACGAGCAGTACTTC. Encoded protein: CASSLTGSYEQYF.

This clonotype was counted ten times or more. The V call is TRBV6-5, the J call TRBJ1-2; D ambiguous. The CDR3 loop spans 14 amino acids. The V gene lost 0 bases and the J gene lost 7 bases, with 12 bases spanning the gap. CDR1 is MNHEY, CDR2 SVGAGI, per germline. This CDR3 reads CASSYSYEGVGYTF. CDR3 nucleotides: TGTGCCAGCAGTTACTCGTATGAGGGAGTTGGCTACACCTTC.

This clonotype was seen many times. The rearrangement uses TRBV4-3 and TRBJ2-6; perhaps TRBD1 as D (6 bases). Germline values: CDR1 LGHNA, CDR2 YSLEER. Trimming removed 0 bases from V and 0 bases from J, with 15 bases in between. This CDR3 is built from 19 residues. In nucleotides, the CDR3 is TGCGCCAGCAGCCAAGAAGAGGCCGGGACACCCTCTGGGGCCAACGTCCTGACTTTC. As protein: CASSQEEAGTPSGANVLTF.

This clonotype was recorded at least ten times. The J gene is TRBJ1-6, the V gene TRBV15, with 7 bases fitting TRBD1. Germline CDR1 reads LNHNV; CDR2 reads YYDKDF (reference sequence). The trim removed 8 bases at V and 7 bases at J, leaving 8 bases unmatched. This CDR3 is 14 amino acids long. Written as DNA, the CDR3 is TGTGCCACCCAACTAGGGGGCTCGAATTCACCCCTCCACTTT. Its translation: CATQLGGSNSPLHF.

This clonotype was observed at least ten times. This chain connects TRBV4-3 to TRBJ2-6; D gene uncertain. The V end lost 2 bases, the J end lost 0 bases, and 8 bases lay between the germline ends. This CDR3 spans 16 amino acids. Germline-derived CDR1 and CDR2 are LGHNA and YSLEER. CDR3 nucleotide sequence: TGCGCCAGCAGCCAAAAAGCTTCCTCTGGGGCCAACGTCCTGACTTTC. The encoded protein is CASSQKASSGANVLTF.

In its sample, this clonotype was seen many times. The chain uses TRBV5-1 and TRBJ2-7; 10 bases align to TRBD1. Germline trimming cut 2 bases from V and 3 bases from J; bases unmatched to any gene: 8. Germline CDR1 reads SGHRS; CDR2 reads YFSETQ. The CDR3 consists of 16 residues. CDR3: CASSLSLGTGVYEQYF. The CDR3 DNA sequence: TGCGCCAGCAGCTTAAGCCTTGGGACAGGGGTCTACGAGCAGTACTTC.

The table lists this clonotype with many counts. This chain connects TRBV24-1 to TRBJ2-7; tentatively, D is TRBD1 (6 bases). Germline V gene sequence: CDR1 KGHDR, CDR2 SFDVKD. The CDR3 has 11 residues. In DNA form, the CDR3 reads TGTGTCGGGACACCGCTCTACGAGCAGTACTTC. Amino acid sequence: CVGTPLYEQYF.

This clonotype was recorded many times. The CDR3 sequence: CASSLGGGREQYF. The CDR3 DNA is TGCGCCAGCAGCTTGGGCGGGGGGCGCGAGCAGTACTTC. The chain carries TRBV5-1 and TRBJ2-7, with TRBD2 matching over 8 bases. V dropped 0 bases and J dropped 6; count of bases not matched to a gene: 2. Germline V gene sequence: CDR1 SGHRS, CDR2 YFSETQ. The CDR3 extends over 13 amino acids.

In its sample, this clonotype was seen many times. V and J are TRBV6-2 or TRBV6-3 and TRBJ1-5; D not resolved. There are 18 residues in the CDR3. The germline V and J ends were trimmed by 0 bases and 5 bases, with 20 bases remaining between them. CDR1 and CDR2 from the germline V gene are MNHEY and SVGEGT. For the CDR3, the DNA is TGTGCCAGCAGTTACTCCCTTCGTGAGGAGGGAGTAGATCAGCCCCAGCATTTT. Translation gives CASSYSLREEGVDQPQHF.

As concerns this clonotype: This could be a read error, since a much larger clone is one nucleotide away. V gene TRBV18 combines with J gene TRBJ2-4, with TRBD2 matching 9 bases. This CDR3 region has 15 residues. Germline CDR1 reads KGHSH; CDR2 reads LQKENI. Losses at the gene ends were 1 base for V and 5 bases for J; bases not matched to a gene: 3. The CDR3 region has the DNA TGTGCCAGCTCACCACGGACTAGCGATGAAAACATTCAGTACTTC. Translating it yields CASSPRTSDENIQYF.

This clonotype was detected ten times or more. The chain combines TRBV5-5 with TRBJ2-7, with TRBD2 as a possible D gene (5 bases). The CDR3 runs 12 residues. The V end lost 2 bases, the J end lost 6 bases, and 9 bases lay between the germline ends. The germline V gene has CDR1 SGHKS and CDR2 YYEKEE (reference sequence). The CDR3 sequence: CASSFLGGEQYF. The CDR3 region has the DNA TGTGCCAGCAGCTTCTTAGGAGGCGAGCAGTACTTC.

This clonotype has ten or more counts. The chain couples TRBV25-1 to TRBJ2-1; 8 bases line up with TRBD2. Germline CDR1 reads MGHDK; CDR2 reads SYGVNS. J gave up 2 bases and V 6 bases, and 3 bases lay outside the gene matches. This CDR3 is 14 amino acids long. Written as DNA, the CDR3 is TGTGCCAGCAGCACTAGCGGCACCTACAATGAGCAGTTCTTC. Its translation: CASSTSGTYNEQFF.

This clonotype has ten or more counts. The CDR3, as DNA: TGCAGTGCTACACTACAGGGGGCGGGCGCCGGGGAGCTGTTTTTT. It encodes CSATLQGAGAGELFF. The chain recombines TRBV20-1 with TRBJ2-2, with TRBD1 matching 9 bases. Germline lookup yields CDR1 DFQATT and CDR2 SNEGSKA (reference sequence). V gave up 4 bases and J gave up 6 bases; unmatched junction bases: 9. This CDR3 is 15 amino acids long.

This clonotype was found many times. J is TRBJ2-1 and V is TRBV20-1; 11 nucleotides match TRBD2. With V trimmed by 3 bases and J by 2 bases, 6 bases remained unmatched. The CDR3 contains 16 residues. Germline CDR1 reads DFQATT; CDR2 reads SNEGSKA (reference sequence). The CDR3 region has the DNA TGCAGTGCTAGTGGGGCTAGCGGGAGGCCCTACAATGAGCAGTTCTTC. This translates into CSASGASGRPYNEQFF.

This clonotype was recorded at least ten times. This rearrangement joins TRBV7-2 to TRBJ2-3, with 9 nucleotides matching TRBD2. CDR3 length equals 17 residues. Germline loops: CDR1 SGHTA, CDR2 FQGNSA. The junction had 20 bases not matched to a gene; V was cut back by 5 bases and J by 11 bases. CDR3 bases: TGTGCCAGCAGCCTGTTGGGACTAGCCCCCCCTCCGGGAGGGCAGTATTTT. Translated: CASSLLGLAPPPGGQYF.

This clonotype was counted many times. The chain is built from TRBV10-2 and TRBJ2-7; TRBD2 matches 11 bases. CDR3 length: 15 amino acids. Per germline, CDR1 WSHSY and CDR2 SAAADI. The V gene end was trimmed by 6 bases and the J gene end by 5 bases; junction bases not matched to a gene: 9. CDR3 DNA: TGCGCCAGCAGGGTCGGCACTAGCGGGAGTGACGAGCAGTACTTC. Encoded protein: CASRVGTSGSDEQYF.

This clonotype has at least ten counts. The rearrangement joins TRBV20-1 to TRBJ2-3, with TRBD1 matching over 9 bases. The CDR3 sequence is 15 residues long. The germline gives CDR1 DFQATT, CDR2 SNEGSKA (reference sequence). Trimming removed 5 bases from V and 3 bases from J; junction bases left unmatched: 9. Here the CDR3 reads CSASVVTGGTDTQYF. In DNA, the CDR3 is TGCAGTGCTTCCGTTGTGACAGGGGGGACAGATACGCAGTATTTT.

This clonotype was observed at least ten times. CDR3 sequence reads: CASSLSGRNTIYF. The CDR3 bases are TGTGCCAGCAGTTTATCGGGGAGGAACACCATATATTTT. The J gene is TRBJ1-3, the V gene TRBV12-3 or TRBV12-4, with unresolved D. This CDR3 has 13 amino acids. V was pared by 2 bases and J by 7 bases, with 9 bases between.

This clonotype was counted many times. CDR3 amino acids: CSAQGLAGVYEQYF. For the CDR3, the DNA is TGCAGTGCTCAGGGACTAGCGGGAGTCTACGAGCAGTACTTC. This chain uses TRBV20-1 with TRBJ2-7; 14 bases fit TRBD2. In germline, CDR1 is DFQATT, CDR2 SNEGSKA (reference sequence). CDR3 length: 14 amino acids. J gave up 3 bases and V 5 bases, and 3 bases lay outside the gene matches.